This TCR beta chain was profiled in a study of CD8+ T cells in alopecia areata. Study observations and caveats: While patients received tofacitinib, many expanded lesional clones remained present in scalp and blood.

On this clone: As yet, its antigen is unknown.

cDNA prepared by RNA extraction and subsequent reverse transcription served as the template for sequencing. Clones were read by immunoSEQ multiplex PCR, and TCRdb kept only the in-frame ones, dropping some. This table holds 95,000 to 100,000 clones, about 61% found once. The V gene lost 1 base and the J gene lost 4 bases, with 8 bases spanning the gap. The CDR3 is 14 residues long. CDR1 is MGHRA, CDR2 YSYEKL, per germline. Regarding treatment: oral pan-JAK inhibitor, 5-10 mg twice daily. The rearrangement uses TRBV4-1 and TRBJ2-1; D gene ambiguous. Specimen: CD8+ T cells sorted from blood, collected between weeks 55 and 65, from a patient treated with tofacitinib. The receptor's source is a human donor with alopecia areata. This chain's CDR3 is CASSQATQYNEQFF. For the CDR3, the DNA is TGCGCCAGCAGCCAAGCAACCCAATACAATGAGCAGTTCTTC.